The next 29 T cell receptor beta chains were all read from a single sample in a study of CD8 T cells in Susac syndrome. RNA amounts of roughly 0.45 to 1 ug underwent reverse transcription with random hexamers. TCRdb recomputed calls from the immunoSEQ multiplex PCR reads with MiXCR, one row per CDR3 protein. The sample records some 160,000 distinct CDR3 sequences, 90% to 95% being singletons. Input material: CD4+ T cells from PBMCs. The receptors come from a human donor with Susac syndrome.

CDR3 amino acids: CASSQDIVVAGAKTQYF. CDR3 DNA sequence: TGTGCCAGCAGCCAAGATATCGTGGTAGCGGGGGCAAAGACCCAGTACTTC. The rearrangement uses TRBV3-1 and TRBJ2-5; 9 nucleotides align to TRBD2. Germline loops: CDR1 LGHDT, CDR2 YNNKEL (reference sequence). The ends lost 0 bases at V and 6 bases at J; junction bases unmatched: 11. This CDR3 region has 17 residues.

CDR3 amino acids: CASRWGETGELFF. The CDR3 coding sequence is TGTGCCAGCCGGTGGGGGGAGACCGGGGAGCTGTTTTTT. This chain connects TRBV27 to TRBJ2-2, with a tentative D call TRBD2 (6 bases). The germline CDR1 and CDR2 sequences are MNHEY and SMNVEV (reference sequence). The V end was cut by 8 bases, the J end by 5 bases, with 12 bases between. CDR3 length: 13 residues.

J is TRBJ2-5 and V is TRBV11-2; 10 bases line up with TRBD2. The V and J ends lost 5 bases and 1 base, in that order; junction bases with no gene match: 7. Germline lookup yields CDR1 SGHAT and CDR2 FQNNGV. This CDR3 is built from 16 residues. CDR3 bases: TGTGCCAGCAGCAGTGGACTAGCGGTACTCCAAGAGACCCAGTACTTC. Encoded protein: CASSSGLAVLQETQYF.

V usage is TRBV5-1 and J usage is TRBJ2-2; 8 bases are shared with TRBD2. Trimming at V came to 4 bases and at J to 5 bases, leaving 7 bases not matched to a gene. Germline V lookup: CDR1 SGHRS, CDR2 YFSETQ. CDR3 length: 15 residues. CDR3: CASSVSGKRTGELFF. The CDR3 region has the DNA TGCGCCAGCAGCGTTAGCGGGAAGAGGACCGGGGAGCTGTTTTTT.

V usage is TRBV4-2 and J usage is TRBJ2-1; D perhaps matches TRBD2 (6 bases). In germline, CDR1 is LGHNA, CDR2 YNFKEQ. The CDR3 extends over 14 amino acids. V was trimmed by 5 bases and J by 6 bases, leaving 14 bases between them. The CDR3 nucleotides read TGTGCCAGCAGCAGCCGGGAGAATGGCAATGAGCAGTTCTTC. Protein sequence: CASSSRENGNEQFF.

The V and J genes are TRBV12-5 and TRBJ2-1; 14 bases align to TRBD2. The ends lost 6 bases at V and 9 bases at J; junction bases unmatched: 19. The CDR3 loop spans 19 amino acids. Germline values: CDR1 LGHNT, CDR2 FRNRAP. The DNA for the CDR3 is TGTGCTAGTGGGCCTACGAAACTGGGACTAGCGGGGGAATTCAGTGAGCAGTTCTTC. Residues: CASGPTKLGLAGEFSEQFF.

CDR3 bases: TGCAGTGCCCTCCATGGTAAAGAGACCCAGTACTTC. Amino acid sequence: CSALHGKETQYF. The chain links TRBV20-1 to TRBJ2-5; D gene uncertain. There are 12 residues in the CDR3. V lost 6 bases and J lost 3, with 11 bases in between. CDR1 DFQATT and CDR2 SNEGSKA come from the germline V gene (reference sequence).

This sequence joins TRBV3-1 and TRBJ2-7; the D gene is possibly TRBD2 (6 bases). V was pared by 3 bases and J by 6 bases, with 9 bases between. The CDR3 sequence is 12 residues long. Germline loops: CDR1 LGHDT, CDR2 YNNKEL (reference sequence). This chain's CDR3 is CASSHTTSEQYF. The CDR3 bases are TGTGCCAGCAGCCATACGACTAGCGAGCAGTACTTC.

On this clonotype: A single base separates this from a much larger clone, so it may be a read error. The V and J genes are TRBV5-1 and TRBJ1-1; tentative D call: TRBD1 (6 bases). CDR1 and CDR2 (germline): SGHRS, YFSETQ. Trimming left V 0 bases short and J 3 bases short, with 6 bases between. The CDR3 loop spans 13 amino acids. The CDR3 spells CASSLDRDTEAFF. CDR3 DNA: TGCGCCAGCAGCTTGGACAGGGACACTGAAGCTTTCTTT.

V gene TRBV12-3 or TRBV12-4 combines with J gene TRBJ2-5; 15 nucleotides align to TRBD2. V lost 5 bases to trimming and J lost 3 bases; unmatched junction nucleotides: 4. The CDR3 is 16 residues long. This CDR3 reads CASSPGLAGGEETQYF. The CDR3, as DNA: TGTGCCAGCAGTCCCGGACTAGCGGGGGGGGAAGAGACCCAGTACTTC.

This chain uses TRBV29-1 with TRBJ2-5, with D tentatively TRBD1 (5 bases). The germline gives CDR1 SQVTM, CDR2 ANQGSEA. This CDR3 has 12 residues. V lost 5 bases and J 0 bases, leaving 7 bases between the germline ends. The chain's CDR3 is CSVFRDQETQYF. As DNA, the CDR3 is TGCAGCGTTTTCAGGGACCAAGAGACCCAGTACTTC.

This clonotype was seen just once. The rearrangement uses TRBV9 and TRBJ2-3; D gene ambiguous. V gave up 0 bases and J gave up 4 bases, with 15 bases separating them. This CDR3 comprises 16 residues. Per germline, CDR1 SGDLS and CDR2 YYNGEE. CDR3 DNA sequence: TGTGCCAGCAGCGTAGATTCCCGGACCGACTCAGATACGCAGTATTTT. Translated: CASSVDSRTDSDTQYF. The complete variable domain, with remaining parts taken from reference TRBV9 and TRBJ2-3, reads DSGVTQTPKHLITATGQRVTLRCSPRSGDLSVYWYQQSLDQGLQFLIQYYNGEERAKGNILERFSAQQFPDLHSELNLSSLELGDSALYFCASSVDSRTDSDTQYFGPGTRLTVL.

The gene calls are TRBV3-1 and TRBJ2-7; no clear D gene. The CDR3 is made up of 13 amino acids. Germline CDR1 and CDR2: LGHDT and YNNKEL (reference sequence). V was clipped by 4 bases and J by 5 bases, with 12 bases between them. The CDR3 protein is CASSPRVRDEQYF. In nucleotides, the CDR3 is TGTGCCAGCAGCCCCCGTGTGCGCGACGAGCAGTACTTC.

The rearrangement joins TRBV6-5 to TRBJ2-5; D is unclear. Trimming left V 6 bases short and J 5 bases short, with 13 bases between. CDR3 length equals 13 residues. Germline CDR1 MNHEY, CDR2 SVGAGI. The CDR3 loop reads CASSEDHIETQYF. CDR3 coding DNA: TGTGCCAGCAGCGAGGACCATATCGAGACCCAGTACTTC.

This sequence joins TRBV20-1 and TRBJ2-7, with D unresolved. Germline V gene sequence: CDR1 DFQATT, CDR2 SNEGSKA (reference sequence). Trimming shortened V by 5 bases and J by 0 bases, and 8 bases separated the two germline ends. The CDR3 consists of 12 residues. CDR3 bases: TGCAGTGCTTTCAGGAGCTCCTACGAGCAGTACTTC. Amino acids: CSAFRSSYEQYF.

CDR3 nucleotides: TGCAGTGCCAGGCAGGGGACGAACACTGAAGCTTTCTTT. Encoded protein: CSARQGTNTEAFF. The chain recombines TRBV20-1 with TRBJ1-1; tentatively, D is TRBD1 (6 bases). Looked up from germline, CDR1 is DFQATT and CDR2 is SNEGSKA (reference sequence). The V end was cut by 6 bases, the J end by 1 base, with 12 bases between. This CDR3 is built from 13 residues.

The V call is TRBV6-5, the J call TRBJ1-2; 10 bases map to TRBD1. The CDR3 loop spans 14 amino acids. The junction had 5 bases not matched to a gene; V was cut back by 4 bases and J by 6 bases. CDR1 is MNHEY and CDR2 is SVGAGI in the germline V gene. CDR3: CASSFGQGVHGYTF. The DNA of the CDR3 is TGTGCCAGCAGTTTCGGACAGGGGGTCCATGGCTACACCTTC.

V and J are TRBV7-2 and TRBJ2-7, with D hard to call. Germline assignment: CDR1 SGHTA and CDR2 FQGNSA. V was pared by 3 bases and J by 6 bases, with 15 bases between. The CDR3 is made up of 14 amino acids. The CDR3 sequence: CASSFAQVLGEQYF. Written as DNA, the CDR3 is TGTGCCAGCAGCTTCGCCCAGGTCTTGGGCGAGCAGTACTTC.

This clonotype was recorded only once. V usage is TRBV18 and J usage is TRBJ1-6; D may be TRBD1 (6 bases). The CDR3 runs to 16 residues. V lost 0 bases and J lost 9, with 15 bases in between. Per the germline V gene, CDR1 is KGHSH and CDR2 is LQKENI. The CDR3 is CASSPPERGKGSPLHF. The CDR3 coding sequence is TGTGCCAGCTCACCACCGGAGAGGGGGAAAGGTTCACCCCTCCACTTT.

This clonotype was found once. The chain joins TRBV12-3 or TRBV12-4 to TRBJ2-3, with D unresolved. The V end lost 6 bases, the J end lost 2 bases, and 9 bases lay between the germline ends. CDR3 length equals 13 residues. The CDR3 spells CASSWRNTDTQYF. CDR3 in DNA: TGTGCCAGCAGCTGGAGAAACACAGATACGCAGTATTTT.

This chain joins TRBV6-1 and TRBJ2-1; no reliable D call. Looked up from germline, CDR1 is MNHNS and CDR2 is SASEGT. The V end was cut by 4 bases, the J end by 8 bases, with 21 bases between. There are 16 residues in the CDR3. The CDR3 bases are TGTGCCAGCAGTGGATCCCCGATACCTCGTCGCGATGAGCAGTTCTTC. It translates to CASSGSPIPRRDEQFF.

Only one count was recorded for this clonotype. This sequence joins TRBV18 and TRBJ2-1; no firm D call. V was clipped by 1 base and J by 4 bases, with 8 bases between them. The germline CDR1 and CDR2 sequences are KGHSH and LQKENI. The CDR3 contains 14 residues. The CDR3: CASSPLPEYNEQFF. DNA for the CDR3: TGTGCCAGCTCACCACTTCCCGAGTACAATGAGCAGTTCTTC.

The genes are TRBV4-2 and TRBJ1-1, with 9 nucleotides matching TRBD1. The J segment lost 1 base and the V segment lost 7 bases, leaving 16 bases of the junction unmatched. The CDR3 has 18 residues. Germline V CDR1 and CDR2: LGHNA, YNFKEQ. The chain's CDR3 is CASTKRGQGGVENTEAFF. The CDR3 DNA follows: TGTGCCAGCACCAAAAGGGGACAGGGCGGTGTCGAGAACACTGAAGCTTTCTTT.

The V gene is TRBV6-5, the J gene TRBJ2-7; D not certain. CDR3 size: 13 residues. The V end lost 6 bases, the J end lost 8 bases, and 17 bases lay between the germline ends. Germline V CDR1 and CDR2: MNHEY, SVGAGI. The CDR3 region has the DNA TGTGCCAGCAGGGCCGGAGTGCGGAGTAAGCAGTACTTC. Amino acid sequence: CASRAGVRSKQYF.

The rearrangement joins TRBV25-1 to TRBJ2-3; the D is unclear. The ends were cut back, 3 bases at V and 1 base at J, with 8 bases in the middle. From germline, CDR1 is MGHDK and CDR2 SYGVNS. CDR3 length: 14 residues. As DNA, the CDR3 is TGTGCCAGCAGTGACGGGCTTCGCACAGATACGCAGTATTTT. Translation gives CASSDGLRTDTQYF.

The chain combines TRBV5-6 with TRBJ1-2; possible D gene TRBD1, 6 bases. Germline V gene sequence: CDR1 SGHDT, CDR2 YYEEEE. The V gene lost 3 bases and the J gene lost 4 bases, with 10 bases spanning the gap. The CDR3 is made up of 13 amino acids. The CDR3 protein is CASSSGEGYGYTF. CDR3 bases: TGTGCCAGCAGCTCAGGGGAAGGCTATGGCTACACCTTC. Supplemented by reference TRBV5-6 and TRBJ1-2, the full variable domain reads DAGVTQSPTHLIKTRGQQVTLRCSPKSGHDTVSWYQQALGQGPQFIFQYYEEEERQRGNFPDRFSGHQFPNYSSELNVNALLLGDSALYLCASSSGEGYGYTFGSGTRLTVV.

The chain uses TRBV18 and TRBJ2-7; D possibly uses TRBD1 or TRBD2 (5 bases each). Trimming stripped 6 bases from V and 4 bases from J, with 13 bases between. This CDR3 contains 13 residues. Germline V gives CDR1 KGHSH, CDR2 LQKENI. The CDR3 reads CASSLSREYEQYF. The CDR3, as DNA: TGTGCCAGCTCCCTAAGCAGGGAGTACGAGCAGTACTTC.

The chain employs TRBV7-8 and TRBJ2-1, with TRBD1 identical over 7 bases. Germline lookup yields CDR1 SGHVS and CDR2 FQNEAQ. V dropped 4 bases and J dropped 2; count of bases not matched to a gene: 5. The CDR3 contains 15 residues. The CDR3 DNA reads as TGTGCCAGCAGCTCCAGACAGGGTCCCTACAATGAGCAGTTCTTC. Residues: CASSSRQGPYNEQFF.

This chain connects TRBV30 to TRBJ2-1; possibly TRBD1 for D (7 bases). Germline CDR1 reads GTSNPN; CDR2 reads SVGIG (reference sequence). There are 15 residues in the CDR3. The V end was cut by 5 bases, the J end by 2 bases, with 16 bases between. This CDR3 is CAWESGGRAYNEQFF. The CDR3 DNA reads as TGTGCCTGGGAATCAGGGGGGAGAGCCTACAATGAGCAGTTCTTC.